The 28 T cell receptor beta chains reported below all come from one sample, sequenced in a study of tumour-infiltrating T cells in Burkitt lymphoma. Data came from immunoSEQ multiplex PCR; TCRdb stores just in-frame clones and leaves some out. The sample records thousands of clones, 11% to 15% being singletons. The sample taken for sequencing was tumor tissue. The receptors shown here come from a human donor with Burkitt lymphoma.

The CDR3 nucleotides are TGTGCCAGCAGTTCCGACAGGGGGAGGTATGGCTACACCTTC. Translated: CASSSDRGRYGYTF. This sequence joins TRBV28 and TRBJ1-2, with 9 bases aligning to TRBD1. This CDR3 has 14 residues. The junction had 5 bases not matched to a gene; V was cut back by 4 bases and J by 5 bases. The germline V gene encodes CDR1 MDHEN and CDR2 SYDVKM.

The gene calls are TRBV10-3 and TRBJ1-5; D uncertain. From germline, CDR1 is ENHRY and CDR2 SYGVKD. Between the trimmed V and J ends, which lost 2 bases and 1 base, there was a span of 12 bases. The CDR3 contains 16 residues. The CDR3 here is CAISEGVRTSNQPQHF. In nucleotides, the CDR3 is TGTGCCATCAGTGAGGGGGTTAGGACGAGCAATCAGCCCCAGCATTTT.

This clone occurred a few times. The sample has other DNA sequences that encode this CDR3 too. The gene calls are TRBV7-9 and TRBJ2-1, with 14 bases matching TRBD2. The junction had 2 bases not matched to a gene; V was cut back by 1 base and J by 3 bases. Germline CDR1 and CDR2: SEHNR and FQNEAQ (reference sequence). This CDR3 contains 17 residues. CDR3 nucleotide sequence: TGTGCCAGCAGCTTAGGGACTAGCGGGGGGCTCTACAATGAGCAGTTCTTC. This codes for CASSLGTSGGLYNEQFF.

This clone was observed a few times. The chain combines TRBV5-1 with TRBJ2-5, with D unresolved. Per the germline V gene, CDR1 is SGHRS and CDR2 is YFSETQ. V shed 4 bases and J shed 5 bases, with 9 bases lying between them. This CDR3 comprises 12 residues. CDR3 sequence reads: CASSPRGETQYF. The CDR3 bases are TGCGCCAGCAGCCCCCGAGGTGAGACCCAGTACTTC.

This rearrangement joins TRBV7-9 to TRBJ1-2; 7 bases align to TRBD1. V trimming: 2 bases; J trimming: 2 bases; junction bases outside the gene matches: 11. The germline V gene has CDR1 SEHNR and CDR2 FQNEAQ (reference sequence). The CDR3 runs 17 residues. This chain's CDR3 is CASSLYQGQRGNYGYTF. The CDR3 DNA sequence: TGTGCCAGCAGCTTATATCAGGGACAGCGAGGGAACTATGGCTACACCTTC.

This chain joins TRBV14 and TRBJ2-3; D unclear. Per germline, CDR1 SGHDN and CDR2 FVKESK. Trimming left V 3 bases short and J 2 bases short, with 6 bases between. The CDR3 has 13 residues. In nucleotides, the CDR3 is TGTGCCAGCAGCCACCCTTCCACAGATACGCAGTATTTT. Protein sequence: CASSHPSTDTQYF.

This clone was seen a handful of times. V usage is TRBV29-1 and J usage is TRBJ2-4; no reliable D call. There are 13 residues in the CDR3. Trimming pared 6 bases from V and 0 bases from J, leaving 9 bases between. Germline V gives CDR1 SQVTM, CDR2 ANQGSEA. The DNA for the CDR3 is TGCAGCGTCCAGGACCTAGCCAAAAACATTCAGTACTTC. Encoded protein: CSVQDLAKNIQYF.

Judged by abundance, this clone is large. At one of its ends the junction is not consistent with the germline gene, which may arise from a read error. Additional DNA sequences in this sample encode the identical CDR3. CDR3 residues: CASHSSLGRESF. The CDR3 bases are TGTGCCAGCCATTCATCACTGGGCAGAGAATCTTTT. J is TRBJ1-5 and V is TRBV28; D is undetermined. The length of the CDR3 is 12 residues. Per the germline V gene, CDR1 is MDHEN and CDR2 is SYDVKM.

The table lists this clone with a few counts. This chain joins TRBV9 and TRBJ2-6; D uncertain. Germline V gene lookup returns CDR1 SGDLS and CDR2 YYNGEE. V gave up 7 bases and J gave up 0 bases, with 5 bases separating them. This CDR3 is 13 amino acids long. The CDR3 nucleotides read TGTGCCAGCGATGGCTCTGGGGCCAACGTCCTGACTTTC. Protein product: CASDGSGANVLTF.

The chain links TRBV19 to TRBJ1-1; a possible D gene is TRBD1 (5 bases). The germline gives CDR1 LNHDA, CDR2 SQIVND (reference sequence). The V and J ends lost 2 bases and 0 bases respectively, with 22 bases between them. CDR3 size: 19 residues. The CDR3 is CASSINLGGGFTVNTEAFF. DNA of the CDR3: TGTGCCAGTAGTATAAACCTCGGGGGAGGGTTCACTGTGAACACTGAAGCTTTCTTT.

This clone was detected a few times. The chain is built from TRBV13 and TRBJ1-1; TRBD1 is a possible D gene (6 bases). The germline gives CDR1 PRHDT, CDR2 FYEKMQ (reference sequence). This CDR3 is 15 amino acids long. The V and J ends lost 1 base and 0 bases respectively, with 9 bases between them. The CDR3 nucleotides are TGTGCCAGCAGCTTAGAGGGGGGTATGAACACTGAAGCTTTCTTT. Translating gives CASSLEGGMNTEAFF.

This chain joins TRBV9 and TRBJ1-2; 9 nucleotides align to TRBD1. This CDR3 region has 15 residues. Germline CDR1 reads SGDLS; CDR2 reads YYNGEE. V shed 3 bases, J shed 7 bases, and the junction held 10 bases outside the gene matches. This chain's CDR3 is CASSESLGQGLGYTF. The DNA for the CDR3 is TGTGCCAGCAGCGAGTCATTAGGACAGGGGCTTGGCTACACCTTC.

The chain uses TRBV6-5 and TRBJ1-6; 9 bases align to TRBD1. The CDR3 has 15 amino acids. Germline V gene data show CDR1 as MNHEY and CDR2 as SVGAGI. V gave up 5 bases and J gave up 10 bases; unmatched junction bases: 9. The CDR3, as DNA: TGTGCCAGCAGTAACCTGGGGACAGGGAACTCACCCCTCCACTTT. Residues: CASSNLGTGNSPLHF.

The chain has TRBV6-1 and TRBJ2-7, with a tentative D call TRBD2 (5 bases). The V end lost 4 bases, the J end lost 0 bases, and 7 bases lay between the germline ends. CDR1 is MNHNS, CDR2 SASEGT, per germline. There are 13 residues in the CDR3. CDR3 sequence (DNA): TGTGCCAGCAGTGCCGGGGACTCCTACGAGCAGTACTTC. Protein product: CASSAGDSYEQYF.

The CDR3 reads CASSRNRGNTEAFF. CDR3 DNA: TGTGCCAGTAGTAGGAACAGGGGGAACACTGAAGCTTTCTTT. The rearrangement joins TRBV19 to TRBJ1-1; 7 bases match TRBD1. Germline CDR1 reads LNHDA; CDR2 reads SQIVND (reference sequence). This CDR3 is built from 14 residues. Germline trimming cut 4 bases from V and 1 base from J; bases unmatched to any gene: 3.

The chain employs TRBV19 and TRBJ1-1; TRBD1 might be the D (5 bases). Germline CDR1 reads LNHDA; CDR2 reads SQIVND (reference sequence). V was pared by 7 bases and J by 10 bases, with 22 bases between. The CDR3 runs to 14 residues. The CDR3 sequence is CASKGTRVPLRAFF. In nucleotides, the CDR3 is TGTGCCAGTAAGGGGACCCGGGTTCCTTTGAGAGCTTTCTTT.

This rearrangement joins TRBV6-6 to TRBJ1-6; no definite D call. Between the trimmed V and J ends, which lost 2 bases and 5 bases, there was a span of 10 bases. The germline V gene has CDR1 MNHNY and CDR2 SVGAGI (reference sequence). CDR3 length: 15 amino acids. The CDR3 here is CASSYEGGDNSPLHF. Written as DNA, the CDR3 is TGTGCCAGCAGTTACGAAGGAGGAGATAATTCACCCCTCCACTTT.

This clone was seen more than once but under ten times. This sequence joins TRBV15 and TRBJ1-1, with a possible D match to TRBD1 (6 bases). This CDR3 has 13 amino acids. Germline V lookup: CDR1 LNHNV, CDR2 YYDKDF (reference sequence). The germline V and J ends were trimmed by 6 bases and 6 bases, with 14 bases remaining between them. Here the CDR3 reads CATRDSGDSEAFF. In nucleotides, the CDR3 is TGTGCCACCAGGGACTCAGGGGATTCTGAAGCTTTCTTT.

The sample holds a few counts of this clone. This chain connects TRBV11-1 to TRBJ1-1, with unresolved D. Germline CDR1 SGHAT, CDR2 FQDESV (reference sequence). V was clipped by 3 bases and J by 9 bases, with 14 bases between them. CDR3 length: 13 residues. CDR3 loop: CASSFLPDQKAFF. The CDR3 bases are TGTGCCAGCAGCTTCCTTCCGGATCAGAAAGCTTTCTTT.

This clone was observed a few times. The chain uses TRBV19 and TRBJ2-7; TRBD2 agrees at 13 bases. J lost 6 bases, V lost 4 bases, and 9 bases had no gene match. The CDR3 length is 16 residues. The V gene's germline CDR1 is LNHDA and CDR2 SQIVND (reference sequence). CDR3 nucleotide sequence: TGTGCCAGTAGTAGCACACTAGCGGGAGGGCTTCGCGAGCAGTACTTC. This translates into CASSSTLAGGLREQYF. Full variable domain (missing parts from reference TRBV19 and TRBJ2-7): DGGITQSPKYLFRKEGQNVTLSCEQNLNHDAMYWYRQDPGQGLRLIYYSQIVNDFQKGDIAEGYSVSREKKESFPLTVTSAQKNPTAFYLCASSSTLAGGLREQYFGPGTRLTVT.

This chain links TRBV4-2 with TRBJ2-4, with a weak D call TRBD2 (6 bases). CDR1 and CDR2 (germline): LGHNA, YNFKEQ. V was cut by 1 base and J by 3 bases, with 13 bases left in between. This CDR3 region has 16 residues. Here the CDR3 reads CASSQASGGDKNIQYF. DNA of the CDR3: TGTGCCAGCAGCCAAGCCTCGGGCGGGGACAAAAACATTCAGTACTTC.

With respect to this clone: One end of the junction is discordant with germline, which a read error may explain. The V gene is TRBV27, the J gene TRBJ1-1; D is ambiguous. From germline, CDR1 is MNHEY and CDR2 SMNVEV (reference sequence). This CDR3 region has 13 residues. CDR3 nucleotides: TGTGCCAGCAGTTTATTCATGAACGCTGAAGCTTTCTTT. This translates into CASSLFMNAEAFF.

J is TRBJ2-7 and V is TRBV5-1; 7 bases line up with TRBD1. The V segment lost 3 bases and the J segment 9 bases; nucleotides outside the gene matches: 30. Germline CDR1 SGHRS, CDR2 YFSETQ. The CDR3 sequence is 20 residues long. This chain's CDR3 is CASSSQYPKTGKGLPLGQYF. CDR3 bases: TGCGCCAGCAGCTCCCAATACCCAAAGACAGGGAAAGGCTTGCCTCTGGGGCAGTACTTC.

This clone occurred a few times. The V gene is TRBV6-5, the J gene TRBJ1-2; D not certain. The CDR3 consists of 13 residues. CDR1 and CDR2 from the germline V gene are MNHEY and SVGAGI. V was shortened by 2 bases and J by 4 bases, with 8 bases between the two germline ends. The CDR3 sequence: CASSYHSAYGYTF. In DNA, the CDR3 is TGTGCCAGCAGTTACCACTCAGCCTATGGCTACACCTTC.

This clone was seen a single time. The chain has TRBV7-3 and TRBJ1-1; D gene ambiguous. Germline V gene sequence: CDR1 SGHTA, CDR2 FQGTGA. The CDR3 is 14 amino acids. Trimming cost V 2 bases and J 1 base, with 8 bases left between them. The CDR3 region has the DNA TGTGCCAGCAGCTTAGGACGGGGGAACACTGAAGCTTTCTTT. It yields the protein CASSLGRGNTEAFF.

This clone was seen more than once but under ten times. The chain employs TRBV18 and TRBJ1-1; TRBD1 aligns across 9 bases. Per the germline V gene, CDR1 is KGHSH and CDR2 is LQKENI. CDR3 length: 14 residues. V lost 2 bases, J lost 4 bases, and 2 bases stayed unmatched. Written as DNA, the CDR3 is TGTGCCAGCTCACCAGGGACAGGGCGCACTGAAGCTTTCTTT. Its translation: CASSPGTGRTEAFF.

The gene calls are TRBV5-1 and TRBJ2-7; 7 bases match TRBD2. This CDR3 contains 14 residues. Germline-derived CDR1 and CDR2 are SGHRS and YFSETQ. After removal of 0 bases from V and 3 bases from J, the junction contained 3 bases not matched to a gene. The DNA of the CDR3 is TGCGCCAGCAGCTTGGCCGGGACTAACTACGAGCAGTACTTC. Protein product: CASSLAGTNYEQYF.

This clone was counted between two and nine times. The genes are TRBV9 and TRBJ1-1; D remains ambiguous. Germline V lookup: CDR1 SGDLS, CDR2 YYNGEE. Trimming shortened V by 1 base and J by 4 bases, and 8 bases separated the two germline ends. The CDR3 is 13 residues long. The CDR3 reads CASSVREGTEAFF. The DNA of the CDR3 is TGTGCCAGCAGCGTAAGGGAAGGCACTGAAGCTTTCTTT.